The source of this T cell receptor beta chain is a study of response to subunit inactivated influenza vaccine. TCRdb reprocessed the RT-PCR reads via MiXCR and lists one record per CDR3 protein. Of under 950,000 distinct CDR3 sequences listed, around 20% were seen once; the top ten hold 9.5% to 13%. The germline V gene encodes CDR1 DFQATT and CDR2 SNEGSKA (reference sequence). V lost 0 bases, J lost 0 bases, and 12 bases lay in between. This CDR3 region has 16 residues. The gene calls are TRBV20-1 and TRBJ2-1; D gene unclear. The source is a man in his forties or fifties who received an inactivated influenza vaccine. This specimen was PBMCs from blood, taken about 5 days after vaccination. The CDR3 here is CSARDLVRSSYNEQFF. CDR3 DNA: TGCAGTGCTAGAGATCTCGTTCGGAGCTCCTACAATGAGCAGTTCTTC.